The clone carrying this TCR beta chain was detected a few times. This sample was included in a study of blood T cell repertoires in COVID-19. Overall study: Spain, Italy and the United States supplied samples that represented acute and convalescent COVID-19.

Trimming took 0 bases from V and 5 from J, leaving 10 bases between them. Per germline, CDR1 ENHRY and CDR2 SYGVKD. This CDR3 has 15 residues. Per the original methods: Amplification of reference gene primers provided the estimated nucleated cell counts. The assay was immunoSEQ multiplex PCR, and TCRdb's table has in-frame clones only and misses some. V and J calls and clone size follow that table, whereas D and trimming were derived from the DNA. The sample consists of 98,000 or so clones, more than 75% of them appearing once. The chain combines TRBV10-3 with TRBJ2-2; possibly TRBD1 for D (5 bases). The TCR comes from a man aged 45-65 years with acute or convalescent COVID-19. Sequencing used peripheral blood. In nucleotides, the CDR3 is TGTGCCATCAGTGAGTCGCGAAGGGGAACCGGGGAGCTGTTTTTT. This gives the protein CAISESRRGTGELFF.